This T cell receptor beta chain came from a study of CD8+ T cells in alopecia areata. About the research overall: Treatment with tofacitinib (6 to 18 months) was followed by 6 months off drug. The study's findings and limits: Uncertainty remains about how baseline CD8+ expansion links to response, with one nonresponder.

This clone was seen more than once but under ten times. Its antigen is still unknown. Following RNA extraction, reverse transcription yielded cDNA that acted as the sequencing template. Using immunoSEQ multiplex PCR, the repertoire was profiled, and TCRdb retains in-frame clones only, with some absent. In the table there are tens of thousands of clones, about 70% of which are singletons. The treatment: oral pan-JAK inhibitor, 5-10 mg twice daily. The sequencing here drew on CD8+ T cells sorted from blood, taken between weeks 43 and 45, from a patient treated with tofacitinib. The sequence derives from a human donor with alopecia areata.

This CDR3 is CASSPEGAREQFF. The DNA for the CDR3 is TGTGCCAGCAGCCCCGAGGGGGCTAGAGAGCAGTTCTTC. The rearrangement joins TRBV7-8 to TRBJ2-1, with TRBD1 matching 7 bases. With 5 bases clipped from V and 10 bases from J, the junction kept 8 bases outside the gene matches. This CDR3 is built from 13 residues. CDR1 SGHVS and CDR2 FQNEAQ come from the germline V gene.